The clone carrying this T cell receptor beta chain was observed a handful of times. Its antigen is unidentified. These data come from a study of cytomegalovirus exposure and HLA in healthy donors. The PCR had 60 Vbeta and 13 Jbeta primers. Original data processing: Counted up in a later analysis, unique TCR beta chains came to approximately 83 million, with around 9.9 million shared. Profiling relied on immunoSEQ multiplex PCR, and the TCRdb table lists in-frame clones only, not all of them. From that table come the V and J calls and clone size; the DNA was used to work out D and trimming. The table lists 190,000 or so clones, less than 85% of them singletons. The study's findings and limits: For most subjects, TCR beta sequences were reported to predict HLA-A and HLA-B alleles with accuracy. Fewer N-insertions (relative to the roughly 730-donor mean) were reportedly seen in an Asian-associated ancestry cluster in a later analysis.

This receptor was taken from a girl between 5 and 17 years old in good health and CMV-seropositive. Sequences were obtained from PBMCs.

The CDR3 region is CASSFQGGTEAFF. CDR3 DNA: TGTGCCAGCAGCTTCCAGGGTGGCACTGAAGCTTTCTTT. This chain links TRBV11-2 with TRBJ1-1; D may be TRBD1 (5 bases). CDR1 and CDR2 (germline): SGHAT, FQNNGV. The ends were cut back, 3 bases at V and 4 bases at J, with 9 bases in the middle. The CDR3 totals 13 residues.